The entry below gives a single T cell receptor (beta chain) sequence along with its context. There are 14 residues in the CDR3. Germline CDR1 reads MNHEY; CDR2 reads SMNVEV (reference sequence). V lost 5 bases and J lost 5; bases outside the gene matches: 4. Authors' processing steps: The authors estimated nucleated cell counts from reference gene primer amplification. Data came from immunoSEQ multiplex PCR; TCRdb stores just in-frame clones and leaves some out. V and J calls and clone size are as listed in that table; D and trimming were resolved from the DNA. The sample shows about 250,000 clones, 88% of them seen only once. The data originate from a study of blood T cell repertoires in COVID-19.

V and J are TRBV27 and TRBJ2-5; 11 bases agree with TRBD1. The sample taken for sequencing was PBMCs or T cells enriched from blood (not recorded which). The source is a woman between 50 and 59 years old who had recovered from COVID-19. In DNA form, the CDR3 reads TGTGCCAGCAGTCCGGACAGGGGGCGGGAGACCCAGTACTTC. It yields the protein CASSPDRGRETQYF.